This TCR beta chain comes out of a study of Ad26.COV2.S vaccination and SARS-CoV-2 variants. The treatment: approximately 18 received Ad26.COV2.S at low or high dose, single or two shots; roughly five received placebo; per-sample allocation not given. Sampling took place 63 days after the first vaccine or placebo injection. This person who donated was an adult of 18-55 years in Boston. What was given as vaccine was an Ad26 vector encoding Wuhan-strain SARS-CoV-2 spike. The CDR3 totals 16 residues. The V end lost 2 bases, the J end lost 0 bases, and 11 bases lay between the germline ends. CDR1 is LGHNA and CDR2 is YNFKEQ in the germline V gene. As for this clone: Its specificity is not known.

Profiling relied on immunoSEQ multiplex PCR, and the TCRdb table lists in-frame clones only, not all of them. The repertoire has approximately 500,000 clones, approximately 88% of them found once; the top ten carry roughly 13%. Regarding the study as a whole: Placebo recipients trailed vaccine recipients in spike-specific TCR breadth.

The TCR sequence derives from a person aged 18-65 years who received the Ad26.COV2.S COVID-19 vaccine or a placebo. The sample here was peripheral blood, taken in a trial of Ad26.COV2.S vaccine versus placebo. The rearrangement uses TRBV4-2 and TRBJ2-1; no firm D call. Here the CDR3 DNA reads TGTGCCAGCAGCCAAAGAGCCGACGGCTCCTACAATGAGCAGTTCTTC. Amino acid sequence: CASSQRADGSYNEQFF.